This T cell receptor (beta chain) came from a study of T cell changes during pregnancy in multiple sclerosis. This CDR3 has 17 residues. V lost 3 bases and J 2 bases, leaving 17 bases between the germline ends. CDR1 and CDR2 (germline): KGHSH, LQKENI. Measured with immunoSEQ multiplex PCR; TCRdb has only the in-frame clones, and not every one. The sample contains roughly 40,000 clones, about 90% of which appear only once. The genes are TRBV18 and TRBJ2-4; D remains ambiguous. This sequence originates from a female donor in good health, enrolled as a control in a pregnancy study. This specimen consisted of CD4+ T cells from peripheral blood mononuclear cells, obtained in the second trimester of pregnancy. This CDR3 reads CASSPIPLETTKNIQYF. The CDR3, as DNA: TGTGCCAGCTCACCGATCCCCCTAGAGACCACCAAAAACATTCAGTACTTC.